This T cell receptor (beta chain) is drawn from a study of blood T cell repertoires in COVID-19. Whole-study context: Specimens from acute and convalescent COVID-19 originated in the United States, Italy and Spain. PBMCs, B-cell-depleted T cells, or T cells provided the cDNA or gDNA that made up the material.

The CDR3 extends over 15 amino acids. The V gene end was trimmed by 3 bases and the J gene end by 6 bases; junction bases not matched to a gene: 2. Per germline, CDR1 KGHSH and CDR2 LQKENI. As handled by the study authors: Counts of nucleated cells, estimated from reference gene primer amplification, were obtained. TCRdb keeps only in-frame clones here, not all; method: immunoSEQ multiplex PCR. The V and J calls and clone size are taken from that table; D and trimming were inferred from the DNA. The sample lists roughly 80,000 clones; about 83% were seen once. Specimen: peripheral blood. This receptor was obtained from a human donor in a cohort sampled during active COVID-19. V and J are TRBV18 and TRBJ2-1; 13 nucleotides agree with TRBD2. In DNA, the CDR3 is TGTGCCAGCTCACCGGGACTAGCGGGGACCAATGAGCAGTTCTTC. Protein product: CASSPGLAGTNEQFF.